One and the same sample provided the 14 T cell receptor beta chains below, sequenced in a study of T cells of healthy individuals. MiXCR was run by TCRdb on the 5' RACE reads, yielding one entry per CDR3 protein. The sample holds 90,000 to 100,000 distinct CDR3 sequences, 15% to 20% seen once. These receptor sequences come from a human donor in good health.

This clonotype was picked up a small number of times. The rearrangement links TRBV7-2 to TRBJ1-1, with D possibly being TRBD1 (5 bases). Germline CDR1 SGHTA, CDR2 FQGNSA. Deletions cut 1 base from V and 3 bases from J, with 12 bases between. The CDR3 has 15 amino acids. In DNA form, the CDR3 reads TGTGCCAGCAGCTTAGTGGGGGTAGGGGACACTGAAGCTTTCTTT. It is translated as CASSLVGVGDTEAFF.

This clonotype was detected a few times. V is TRBV4-3 and J is TRBJ2-1; 12 bases are shared with TRBD2. J was trimmed by 8 bases and V by 0 bases; bases with no gene match: 8. The CDR3 runs 17 residues. The V gene's germline CDR1 is LGHNA and CDR2 YSLEER. The CDR3 DNA reads as TGCGCCAGCAGCCAAGATACTAGCGGGAGGAGGGCCTATGAGCAGTTCTTC. Its protein product is CASSQDTSGRRAYEQFF.

This clonotype has only a few counts. The gene calls are TRBV28 and TRBJ2-2; 8 bases match TRBD1. V dropped 5 bases and J dropped 2; count of bases not matched to a gene: 4. In germline, CDR1 is MDHEN, CDR2 SYDVKM. The CDR3 totals 15 residues. CDR3 coding DNA: TGTGCCAGCAGTGAGACAGGGGATAACACCGGGGAGCTGTTTTTT. Encoded protein: CASSETGDNTGELFF.

The table lists this clonotype with many counts. The J gene is TRBJ1-5, the V gene TRBV7-9, with 7 bases aligning to TRBD1. The germline V gene encodes CDR1 SEHNR and CDR2 FQNEAQ (reference sequence). V shed 5 bases and J 1 base; nucleotides not matched to a gene: 5. The CDR3 spans 15 residues. CDR3 nucleotides: TGTGCCAGCAGCCGGGGACAGTGGAGCAATCAGCCCCAGCATTTT. Translated, it gives CASSRGQWSNQPQHF.

This clonotype was found many times. The chain uses TRBV10-3 and TRBJ2-1, with 11 nucleotides matching TRBD2. With V trimmed by 1 base and J by 6 bases, 8 bases remained unmatched. The V gene's germline CDR1 is ENHRY and CDR2 SYGVKD. This CDR3 comprises 17 residues. The CDR3 nucleotides are TGTGCCATCAGTGAGTGGAGAACAGGACTAGCGGGCAATGAGCAGTTCTTC. Encoded protein: CAISEWRTGLAGNEQFF.

This clonotype was recorded a few times. The chain links TRBV7-9 to TRBJ2-1, with 7 bases matching TRBD1. CDR1 SEHNR and CDR2 FQNEAQ come from the germline V gene (reference sequence). Losses at the gene ends were 5 bases for V and 6 bases for J; bases not matched to a gene: 7. This CDR3 comprises 14 residues. The CDR3 here is CASSPGGHLNEQFF. Written as DNA, the CDR3 is TGTGCCAGCAGCCCAGGGGGACATCTCAATGAGCAGTTCTTC.

On this clonotype itself: This could be a read error, since a much larger clone is one nucleotide away. The genes are TRBV20-1 and TRBJ1-6; the D gene is possibly TRBD1 (5 bases). Germline CDR1 and CDR2: DFQATT and SNEGSKA (reference sequence). This CDR3 spans 13 amino acids. The CDR3 region is CSAHRDPNTPLHF. The CDR3, as DNA: TGCAGTGCCCATCGGGACCCTAATACACCCCTCCACTTT.

J is TRBJ1-2 and V is TRBV10-3, with a tentative D call TRBD1 (6 bases). V shed 11 bases and J shed 3 bases, with 16 bases lying between them. The CDR3 runs 13 residues. Germline V gene data show CDR1 as ENHRY and CDR2 as SYGVKD. CDR3 loop: CAANPGGHYGYTF. The CDR3 region has the DNA TGTGCCGCCAACCCGGGGGGCCACTATGGCTACACCTTC.

There are many counts of this clonotype. The CDR3 DNA is TGTGCCAGCAGTTACCCGGGATTCCGTCACTACGAGCAGTACTTC. Protein product: CASSYPGFRHYEQYF. The chain couples TRBV6-2 or TRBV6-3 to TRBJ2-7, with D tentatively TRBD2 (5 bases). CDR3 size: 15 residues. Germline CDR1 reads MNHEY; CDR2 reads SVGEGT. Trimming took 2 bases from V and 3 from J, leaving 14 bases between them.

The chain has TRBV6-6 and TRBJ1-6, with D possibly matching TRBD1 (6 bases). V shed 6 bases and J shed 7 bases, with 13 bases lying between them. Germline-derived CDR1 and CDR2 are MNHNY and SVGAGI (reference sequence). CDR3 size: 14 residues. CDR3 sequence: CASSPGRGNSPLHF. The CDR3, as DNA: TGTGCCAGCAGCCCGGGAAGGGGGAATTCACCCCTCCACTTT.

The chain has TRBV7-2 and TRBJ2-1, with 12 nucleotides matching TRBD2. From germline, CDR1 is SGHTA and CDR2 FQGNSA. This CDR3 has 15 amino acids. With V trimmed by 2 bases and J by 10 bases, 6 bases remained unmatched. CDR3 loop: CASSLLAGGVGEQFF. The CDR3 DNA is TGTGCCAGCAGCTTACTAGCGGGAGGGGTTGGGGAGCAGTTCTTC.

This clonotype has a count of ten or more. This chain uses TRBV7-2 with TRBJ2-4; tentative D call: TRBD2 (5 bases). The V gene's germline CDR1 is SGHTA and CDR2 FQGNSA. CDR3 size: 13 residues. V was shortened by 5 bases and J by 6 bases, with 11 bases between the two germline ends. CDR3: CASSTSGSNIQYF. The CDR3 DNA is TGTGCCAGCAGCACCTCGGGGTCAAACATTCAGTACTTC.

The sample holds many counts of this clonotype. The V gene is TRBV5-1, the J gene TRBJ2-3, with no clear D. Germline V gene data show CDR1 as SGHRS and CDR2 as YFSETQ. V was pared by 0 bases and J by 0 bases, with 2 bases between. There are 13 residues in the CDR3. CDR3 DNA sequence: TGCGCCAGCAGCTTGGACAGCACAGATACGCAGTATTTT. Amino acids: CASSLDSTDTQYF.

This sequence joins TRBV2 and TRBJ2-3; 10 bases agree with TRBD1. The ends lost 4 bases at V and 4 bases at J; junction bases unmatched: 5. The CDR3 sequence is 15 residues long. Germline V lookup: CDR1 SNHLY, CDR2 FYNNEI. Here the CDR3 reads CASSGRTGGADTQYF. The CDR3 DNA is TGTGCCAGCAGTGGACGGACAGGGGGAGCAGATACGCAGTATTTT.